This T cell receptor (beta chain) was sequenced in a study of cytomegalovirus exposure and HLA in healthy donors. Study details: Assignment to the Caucasian-associated ancestry cluster applied to approximately 80% of the approximately 400 genotyped donors.

The PCR made use of 60 Vbeta and 13 Jbeta primers. Clones were sequenced by immunoSEQ multiplex PCR, and TCRdb holds only the in-frame ones, with some missing. The sample holds about 98,000 clones, approximately 74% seen once. Study-wide results and caveats: Most subjects' HLA-A and HLA-B alleles were reportedly predicted from TCR beta sequences.

The CDR3 loop spans 15 amino acids. V lost 4 bases to trimming and J lost 5 bases; unmatched junction nucleotides: 9. The V gene's germline CDR1 is MNHEY and CDR2 SVGAGI. To note about this clone: Antigen unknown.

The chain combines TRBV6-5 with TRBJ2-3; 7 bases line up with TRBD1. This clonotype originated in a male donor in good health and CMV-seronegative. Sequencing used PBMCs. In DNA form, the CDR3 reads TGTGCCAGCAGTTTGCCGGGACAGTCAAGAGATACGCAGTATTTT. This sequence encodes CASSLPGQSRDTQYF.